This passage covers 28 T cell receptor beta chains from one sample sequenced in a study of CD8+ T cells in alopecia areata. RNA extraction and reverse transcription yielded cDNA as sequencing template. The method was immunoSEQ multiplex PCR; TCRdb's version includes in-frame clones alone and lacks a portion of them. This sample has 75,000 to 100,000 clones, with nearly 45% found just once. The sequenced sample was CD4+ T cells sorted from blood. The receptor set was obtained from a human donor with alopecia areata.

This chain links TRBV28 with TRBJ2-1, with 8 positions matching TRBD2. The germline V gene encodes CDR1 MDHEN and CDR2 SYDVKM. With 4 bases clipped from V and 15 bases from J, the junction kept 11 bases outside the gene matches. CDR3 length: 13 residues. The DNA for the CDR3 is TGTGCCAGCAGTTCCCCCGACCAGCGGGAGTCGTTCTTC. Translated: CASSSPDQRESFF.

This clone was counted a few times. The V call is TRBV15, the J call TRBJ1-5, with D hard to call. The CDR3 is made up of 12 amino acids. V lost 8 bases, J lost 4 bases, and 9 bases lay in between. From germline, CDR1 is LNHNV and CDR2 YYDKDF (reference sequence). In nucleotides, the CDR3 is TGTGCCACCGGGGTACCAAATCAGCCCCAGCATTTT. Translated, it gives CATGVPNQPQHF.

This clone came up a few times. V gene TRBV19 combines with J gene TRBJ1-5; possibly TRBD1 for D (5 bases). This CDR3 has 14 residues. In germline, CDR1 is LNHDA, CDR2 SQIVND (reference sequence). Trimming cost V 3 bases and J 6 bases, with 12 bases left between them. Written as DNA, the CDR3 is TGTGCCAGTAGTATTCGCCCAGGGCTTCAGCCCCAGCATTTT. It translates to CASSIRPGLQPQHF.

This clone is labeled as medium-sized. The genes are TRBV28 and TRBJ1-2; D remains ambiguous. CDR3 length: 14 amino acids. Trimming stripped 4 bases from V and 3 bases from J, with 12 bases between. The germline V gene has CDR1 MDHEN and CDR2 SYDVKM. The CDR3 reads CASSWRFRDYGYTF. The CDR3 bases are TGTGCCAGCAGTTGGCGGTTCCGGGACTATGGCTACACCTTC.

The chain uses TRBV18 and TRBJ1-5; tentatively, D is TRBD1 (5 bases). Trimming removed 4 bases from V and 7 bases from J, with 14 bases in between. Germline values: CDR1 KGHSH, CDR2 LQKENI. CDR3 size: 14 residues. Here the CDR3 reads CASSRFQGRQPQHF. The CDR3 bases are TGTGCCAGCTCACGGTTCCAGGGTCGGCAGCCCCAGCATTTT.

V gene TRBV7-9 combines with J gene TRBJ2-5; D could derive from TRBD1 or TRBD2 (5 bases each). Germline V gene data show CDR1 as SEHNR and CDR2 as FQNEAQ (reference sequence). The CDR3 has 14 amino acids. V lost 8 bases, J lost 3 bases, and 16 bases lay in between. This CDR3 is CASRLGGSEETQYF. CDR3 nucleotides: TGTGCCAGCCGCCTTGGGGGATCTGAAGAGACCCAGTACTTC. Full variable domain (rest looked up from reference TRBV7-9 and TRBJ2-5): DTGVSQNPRHKITKRGQNVTFRCDPISEHNRLYWYRQTLGQGPEFLTYFQNEAQLEKSRLLSDRFSAERPKGSFSTLEIQRTEQGDSAMYLCASRLGGSEETQYFGPGTRLLVL.

The chain employs TRBV7-2 and TRBJ1-2; 7 bases are shared with TRBD1. Trimming took 5 bases from V and 3 from J; bases not matched to a gene: 18. Per the germline V gene, CDR1 is SGHTA and CDR2 is FQGNSA. CDR3 length: 18 residues. The CDR3 loop reads CASSPGGSGATTYYGYTF. DNA for the CDR3: TGTGCCAGCAGCCCAGGGGGGTCAGGGGCCACAACTTACTATGGCTACACCTTC. Full variable domain (missing parts from reference TRBV7-2 and TRBJ1-2): GAGVSQSPSNKVTEKGKDVELRCDPISGHTALYWYRQSLGQGLEFLIYFQGNSAPDKSGLPSDRFSAERTGGSVSTLTIQRTQQEDSAVYLCASSPGGSGATTYYGYTFGSGTRLTVV.

Of note for this clone: In the same sample, other DNA sequences code for this CDR3. V and J are TRBV29-1 and TRBJ2-6; no clear D gene. This CDR3 is 13 amino acids long. Trimming removed 5 bases from V and 4 bases from J, with 9 bases in between. The germline gives CDR1 SQVTM, CDR2 ANQGSEA. The CDR3, as DNA: TGCAGCGTTACGGGTTCCGGGGCCAACGTCCTGACTTTC. Its protein is CSVTGSGANVLTF.

The J gene is TRBJ2-2, the V gene TRBV29-1, with 7 bases aligning to TRBD2. After removal of 7 bases from V and 0 bases from J, the junction contained 5 bases not matched to a gene. The CDR3 is 14 amino acids. From germline, CDR1 is SQVTM and CDR2 ANQGSEA. In nucleotides, the CDR3 is TGCAGCGCCCGCGGGAGCGCGAACACCGGGGAGCTGTTTTTT. It translates to CSARGSANTGELFF.

The rearrangement links TRBV9 to TRBJ2-1; unclear D gene. Trimming cost V 1 base and J 1 base, with 6 bases left between them. CDR1 SGDLS and CDR2 YYNGEE come from the germline V gene. CDR3 size: 14 residues. CDR3 region: CASSVQESYNEQFF. CDR3 nucleotides: TGTGCCAGCAGCGTACAAGAGTCCTACAATGAGCAGTTCTTC.

The genes are TRBV2 and TRBJ2-1; no clear D gene. Deletions cut 5 bases from V and 0 bases from J, with 11 bases between. The V gene's germline CDR1 is SNHLY and CDR2 FYNNEI. The length of the CDR3 is 15 residues. CDR3 in DNA: TGTGCCAGCAGTAGGACCATCAGCTCCTACAATGAGCAGTTCTTC. As protein: CASSRTISSYNEQFF. Together with reference TRBV2 and TRBJ2-1, the CDR3 gives the full variable domain: EPEVTQTPSHQVTQMGQEVILRCVPISNHLYFYWYRQILGQKVEFLVSFYNNEISEKSEIFDDQFSVERPDGSNFTLKIRSTKLEDSAMYFCASSRTISSYNEQFFGPGTRLTVL.

The genes are TRBV29-1 and TRBJ2-1; TRBD2 aligns across 12 bases. Germline V gene sequence: CDR1 SQVTM, CDR2 ANQGSEA. V shed 3 bases, J shed 6 bases, and the junction held 0 bases outside the gene matches. CDR3 length: 13 residues. CDR3 in amino acids: CSVEGLAGNEQFF. CDR3 coding DNA: TGCAGCGTTGAGGGACTAGCGGGCAATGAGCAGTTCTTC.

The chain joins TRBV18 to TRBJ1-1, with a weak D call TRBD1 (6 bases). V was cut by 4 bases and J by 4 bases, with 13 bases left in between. The CDR3 totals 14 residues. Germline V CDR1 and CDR2: KGHSH, LQKENI. CDR3 amino acids: CASSREGGGTEAFF. Written as DNA, the CDR3 is TGTGCCAGCTCACGGGAGGGGGGCGGCACTGAAGCTTTCTTT.

The chain employs TRBV7-9 and TRBJ2-3; 7 bases agree with TRBD2. CDR1 SEHNR and CDR2 FQNEAQ come from the germline V gene (reference sequence). V was clipped by 5 bases and J by 2 bases; unmatched bases: 7. The CDR3 runs 15 residues. The CDR3 sequence is CASSPRGGLTDTQYF. The CDR3 coding sequence is TGTGCCAGCAGCCCCCGCGGGGGACTCACAGATACGCAGTATTTT.

This chain connects TRBV13 to TRBJ2-4; D is possibly TRBD1 (6 bases). The CDR3 is 12 residues long. CDR1 and CDR2 (germline): PRHDT, FYEKMQ (reference sequence). V lost 4 bases and J lost 13, with 14 bases in between. This CDR3 is CASSSDRSIQYF. The DNA for the CDR3 is TGTGCCAGCAGCTCCGACAGGTCCATACAGTACTTC.

The sample holds a few counts of this clone. This chain links TRBV29-1 with TRBJ2-3; the D is unclear. V lost 0 bases and J 1 base, leaving 5 bases between the germline ends. Germline V gene sequence: CDR1 SQVTM, CDR2 ANQGSEA. CDR3 length equals 13 residues. CDR3 in amino acids: CSVEEAGTDTQYF. The CDR3 DNA is TGCAGCGTTGAAGAGGCCGGCACAGATACGCAGTATTTT.

The J gene is TRBJ2-2, the V gene TRBV2, with D hard to call. CDR3 length: 14 residues. Germline CDR1 and CDR2: SNHLY and FYNNEI. Trimming stripped 9 bases from V and 0 bases from J, with 11 bases between. CDR3 residues: CARLGTTNTGELFF. The CDR3 nucleotides read TGTGCCAGGCTCGGTACCACGAACACCGGGGAGCTGTTTTTT. Filled out from reference TRBV2 and TRBJ2-2, the complete variable domain reads EPEVTQTPSHQVTQMGQEVILRCVPISNHLYFYWYRQILGQKVEFLVSFYNNEISEKSEIFDDQFSVERPDGSNFTLKIRSTKLEDSAMYFCARLGTTNTGELFFGEGSRLTVL.

The chain carries TRBV29-1 and TRBJ2-1; possibly TRBD1 or TRBD2 for D (5 bases each). The CDR3 length is 15 residues. Trimming shortened V by 7 bases and J by 1 base, and 17 bases separated the two germline ends. Germline CDR1 SQVTM, CDR2 ANQGSEA. CDR3 loop: CSALGVAESYNEQFF. CDR3 nucleotide sequence: TGCAGCGCCCTGGGGGTGGCAGAGTCCTACAATGAGCAGTTCTTC.

This clone was counted only a few times. As DNA, the CDR3 is TGTGCCAGCAGACGGACAGGCGAGGGGGATCAGCCCCAGCATTTT. Translating it yields CASRRTGEGDQPQHF. This chain uses TRBV28 with TRBJ1-5; 7 nucleotides agree with TRBD1. This CDR3 has 15 amino acids. Germline values: CDR1 MDHEN, CDR2 SYDVKM. V lost 6 bases, J lost 5 bases, and 10 bases stayed unmatched.

This clone was found a few times. The chain uses TRBV29-1 and TRBJ2-7, with D perhaps TRBD1 (6 bases). The V end was cut by 7 bases, the J end by 2 bases, with 12 bases between. Germline V lookup: CDR1 SQVTM, CDR2 ANQGSEA. The CDR3 runs 12 residues. Here the CDR3 DNA reads TGCAGCGCCAAGGGACAAGCCTACGAGCAGTACTTC. This gives the protein CSAKGQAYEQYF.

This clone was detected only a few times. The rearrangement links TRBV29-1 to TRBJ2-1; 9 bases align to TRBD1. The CDR3 loop spans 13 amino acids. The ends lost 3 bases at V and 7 bases at J; junction bases unmatched: 4. CDR1 and CDR2 (germline): SQVTM, ANQGSEA. The CDR3 loop reads CSVETGGGNEQFF. The CDR3 DNA is TGCAGCGTTGAGACAGGGGGTGGGAATGAGCAGTTCTTC.

This clone was detected only a few times. The DNA of the CDR3 is TGCAGCCCCGGGACGGTGAACTACGAGCAGTACTTC. Protein: CSPGTVNYEQYF. This rearrangement joins TRBV29-1 to TRBJ2-7; either TRBD1 or TRBD2 may fit D (5 bases each). The CDR3 consists of 12 residues. Germline V gives CDR1 SQVTM, CDR2 ANQGSEA. V was clipped by 8 bases and J by 3 bases, with 14 bases between them.

The V gene is TRBV6-5, the J gene TRBJ2-2; D perhaps matches TRBD2 (7 bases). Trimming shortened V by 10 bases and J by 7 bases, and 16 bases separated the two germline ends. The CDR3 spans 13 residues. The germline V gene has CDR1 MNHEY and CDR2 SVGAGI. CDR3 in amino acids: CAIHGGADGELFF. Here the CDR3 DNA reads TGTGCCATCCATGGGGGGGCGGACGGGGAGCTGTTTTTT.

The rearrangement links TRBV28 to TRBJ2-4; 8 nucleotides align to TRBD1. Looked up from germline, CDR1 is MDHEN and CDR2 is SYDVKM. The CDR3 has 14 amino acids. The J segment lost 6 bases and the V segment lost 5 bases, leaving 6 bases of the junction unmatched. This chain's CDR3 is CASSPGGRLNIQYF. CDR3 in DNA: TGTGCCAGCAGTCCAGGGGGCCGTTTAAACATTCAGTACTTC.

The chain combines TRBV9 with TRBJ2-7; D call uncertain. CDR1 and CDR2 from the germline V gene are SGDLS and YYNGEE. The CDR3 consists of 13 residues. V dropped 0 bases and J dropped 7 bases, with 11 bases sitting between them. The DNA for the CDR3 is TGTGCCAGCAGCGTAGATCGCTCTGGGGAGCAGTACTTC. It translates to CASSVDRSGEQYF.

The rearrangement links TRBV28 to TRBJ1-4; D not resolved. Germline CDR1 and CDR2: MDHEN and SYDVKM. V lost 8 bases and J lost 8, with 12 bases in between. The CDR3 extends over 12 amino acids. The CDR3 nucleotides read TGTGCCAGCCTAGACTGGCAGGAAAAACTGTTTTTT. As protein: CASLDWQEKLFF.

J is TRBJ2-7 and V is TRBV7-9; no definite D call. The CDR3 totals 14 residues. Germline lookup yields CDR1 SEHNR and CDR2 FQNEAQ (reference sequence). Trimming cost V 5 bases and J 1 base, with 12 bases left between them. CDR3 protein: CASSNQDSSYEQYF. DNA for the CDR3: TGTGCCAGCAGCAATCAGGATTCGTCCTACGAGCAGTACTTC.

The chain joins TRBV6-5 to TRBJ1-6; D possibly corresponds to TRBD1 (6 bases). Germline V CDR1 and CDR2: MNHEY, SVGAGI. V lost 2 bases to trimming and J lost 5 bases, with 10 bases between them. This CDR3 has 15 residues. CDR3 sequence reads: CASSYGGGNNSPLHF. CDR3 bases: TGTGCCAGCAGTTACGGAGGGGGGAATAATTCACCCCTCCACTTT.